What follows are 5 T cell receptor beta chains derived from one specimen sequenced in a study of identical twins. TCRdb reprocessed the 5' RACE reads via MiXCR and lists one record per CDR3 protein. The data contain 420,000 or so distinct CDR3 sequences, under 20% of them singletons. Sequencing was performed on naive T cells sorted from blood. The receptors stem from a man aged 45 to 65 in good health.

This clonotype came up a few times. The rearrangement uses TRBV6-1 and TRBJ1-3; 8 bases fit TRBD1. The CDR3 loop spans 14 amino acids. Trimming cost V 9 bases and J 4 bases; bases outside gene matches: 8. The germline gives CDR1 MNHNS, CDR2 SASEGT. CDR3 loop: CARPRTGHGNTIYF. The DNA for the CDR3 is TGTGCCAGACCAAGGACAGGGCACGGAAACACCATATATTTT.

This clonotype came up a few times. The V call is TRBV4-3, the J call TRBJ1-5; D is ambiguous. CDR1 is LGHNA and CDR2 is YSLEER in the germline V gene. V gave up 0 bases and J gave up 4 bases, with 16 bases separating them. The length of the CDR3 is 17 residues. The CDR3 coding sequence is TGCGCCAGCAGCCAAGATAGGAGGGAGAGATGGAATCAGCCCCAGCATTTT. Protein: CASSQDRRERWNQPQHF.

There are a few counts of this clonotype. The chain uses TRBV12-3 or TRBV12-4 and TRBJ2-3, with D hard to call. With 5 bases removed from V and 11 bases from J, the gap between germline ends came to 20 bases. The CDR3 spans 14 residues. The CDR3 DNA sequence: TGTGCCAGCAGTCAAACGGAGACTCCCTCGGGGCAGTATTTT. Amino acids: CASSQTETPSGQYF.

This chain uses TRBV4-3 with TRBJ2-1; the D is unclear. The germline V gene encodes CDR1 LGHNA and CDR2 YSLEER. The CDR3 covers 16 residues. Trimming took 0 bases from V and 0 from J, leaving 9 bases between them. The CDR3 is CASSQERLSSYNEQFF. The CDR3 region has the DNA TGCGCCAGCAGCCAAGAGAGACTTAGCTCCTACAATGAGCAGTTCTTC.

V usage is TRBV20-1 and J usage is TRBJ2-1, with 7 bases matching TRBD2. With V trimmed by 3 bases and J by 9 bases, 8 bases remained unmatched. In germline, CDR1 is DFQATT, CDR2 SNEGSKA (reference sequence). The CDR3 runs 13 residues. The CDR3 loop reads CSARIRVAGEQFF. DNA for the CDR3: TGCAGTGCTAGGATTCGGGTAGCGGGTGAGCAGTTCTTC.